This TCR beta chain was captured in a study of OX40 agonist ivuxolimab in advanced cancers. For the study in its entirety: Ivuxolimab was an agonistic, fully human IgG2 monoclonal antibody directed against OX40 (CD134), a costimulatory receptor. Intravenous ivuxolimab was administered to patients every 2 weeks at six dose levels: 0.01, 0.1, 0.3, 1.5, 3 and 10 mg/kg. Among the 52 dose-escalation patients, 19 had hepatocellular carcinoma, some 15 melanoma, 9 renal cell carcinoma and 9 head and neck cancer. In the dose-escalation cohort, around four fifths of patients were male, and the mean age was roughly 60 years with a range of roughly 23 to 79. Patients were allowed to have had prior anti-PD-1, anti-PD-L1 or anti-CTLA-4 therapy, and more than 30% of the dose-escalation patients had previously received checkpoint inhibitors. Partial responses were achieved by three dose-escalation patients, of whom one had hepatocellular carcinoma and two had cutaneous melanoma. Peripheral TCRbeta sequencing aimed to test whether ivuxolimab altered TCR sequence diversity and caused clonal T-cell expansion. The paper covers the monotherapy dose-escalation part of the phase I ivuxolimab trial, which included N = 52 patients.

Genomic DNA was isolated from the sorted cells so that the TCRbeta CDR3 region could be sequenced. TCRbeta CDR3 regions were sequenced using the immunoSEQ Assay. TCRdb limited this immuneACCESS table to in-frame rearrangements with V and J called. A share of clones is missing; checked studies link under half to unresolved V genes, and the rest is unexplained. Recorded for this sample are tens of thousands of clones; 88% of them occurred a single time. Around 0.96% of the sample comes from the top ten. The trial excluded patients who had a history of autoimmune disease or who were on systemic immunosuppression. Peripheral blood for TCR sequencing was drawn from every dose cohort at baseline, at cycle 4 day 1 and at cycle 7 day 1. The samples were taken from a phase I, first-in-human, multicenter, open-label dose-escalation trial of ivuxolimab. Adults with locally advanced or metastatic head and neck squamous cell, hepatocellular, melanoma or renal cell carcinoma were enrolled in the trial. Before TCR sequencing, CD4+ and CD8+ T cells were separately sorted from peripheral blood.

General conclusions and limits of the study: After ivuxolimab, expanded clones were on average more numerous among CD8+ T cells than among CD4+ T cells. Partial responders in the 0.1-3.0 mg/kg groups had among the lowest normalized peripheral clonal expansion, especially among CD8+ T cells. The antigen specificity of the peripheral T cells that underwent clonal expansion was not determined. At doses from 0.1 to 3.0 mg/kg, clonal expansion was seen in both CD4+ and CD8+ blood T cells between baseline and week 6. Low levels of normalized T-cell clonal expansion were also seen in some nonresponding patients.

Details on this clone: Its specific antigen is unknown. Within one base of it there is no much larger clone, and no base qualities were kept.

Germline trimming amounts to 5 bases on V and 3 bases on J, with 10 as the count of junction bases outside the gene matches. Including cysteine and phenylalanine, the CDR3 has 15 amino acids. Only CDR3 DNA remains: 45 bases, in frame from the first base. According to the germline V gene, CDR1 reads SGHTA and CDR2 reads FQGTGA. The V gene is TRBV7-3 and the J gene is TRBJ2-7; TRBD2 aligns with 7 central bases. The TCR originated in an adult with an advanced solid tumor such as melanoma, head and neck, liver or kidney cancer. The sample here was CD4+ or CD8+ T cells sorted from blood, taken in a trial of the OX40 agonist ivuxolimab. In nucleotide form, the sequence is TGTGCCAGCAGCCCAGCCCCGGCTAGCGGCTACGAGCAGTACTTC. It is translated as CASSPAPASGYEQYF.